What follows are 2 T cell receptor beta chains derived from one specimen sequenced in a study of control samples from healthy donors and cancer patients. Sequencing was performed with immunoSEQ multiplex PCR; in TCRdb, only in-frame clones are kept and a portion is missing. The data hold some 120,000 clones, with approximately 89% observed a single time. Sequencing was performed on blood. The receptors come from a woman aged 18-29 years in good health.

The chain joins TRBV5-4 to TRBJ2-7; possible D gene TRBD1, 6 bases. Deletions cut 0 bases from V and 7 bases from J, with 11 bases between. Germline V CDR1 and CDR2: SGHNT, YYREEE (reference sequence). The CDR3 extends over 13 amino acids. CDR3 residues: CASSLGTVLEQYF. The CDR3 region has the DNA TGTGCCAGCAGCTTGGGGACAGTACTGGAGCAGTACTTC.

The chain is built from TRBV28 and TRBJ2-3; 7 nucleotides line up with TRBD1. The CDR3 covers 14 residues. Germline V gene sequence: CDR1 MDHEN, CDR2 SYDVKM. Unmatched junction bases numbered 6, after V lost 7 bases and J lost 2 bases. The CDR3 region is CASTPTGITDTQYF. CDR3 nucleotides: TGTGCCAGCACCCCGACAGGGATCACAGATACGCAGTATTTT.